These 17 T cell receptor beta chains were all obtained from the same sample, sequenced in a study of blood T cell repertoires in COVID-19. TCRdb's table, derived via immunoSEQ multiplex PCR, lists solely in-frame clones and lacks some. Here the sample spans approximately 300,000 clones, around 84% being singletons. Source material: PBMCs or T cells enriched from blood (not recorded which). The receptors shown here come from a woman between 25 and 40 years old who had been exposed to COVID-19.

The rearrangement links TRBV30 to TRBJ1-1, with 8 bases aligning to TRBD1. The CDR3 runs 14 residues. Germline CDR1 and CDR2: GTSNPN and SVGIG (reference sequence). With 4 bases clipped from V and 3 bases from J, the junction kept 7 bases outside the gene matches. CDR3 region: CAWTRTGTDTEAFF. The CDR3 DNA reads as TGTGCCTGGACCCGGACAGGGACGGACACTGAAGCTTTCTTT.

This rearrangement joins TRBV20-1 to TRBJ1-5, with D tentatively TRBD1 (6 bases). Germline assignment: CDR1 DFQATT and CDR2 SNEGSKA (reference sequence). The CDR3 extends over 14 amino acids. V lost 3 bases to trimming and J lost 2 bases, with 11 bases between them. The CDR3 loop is CSASSGHGNQPQHF. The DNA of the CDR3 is TGCAGTGCTAGTTCGGGACACGGCAATCAGCCCCAGCATTTT.

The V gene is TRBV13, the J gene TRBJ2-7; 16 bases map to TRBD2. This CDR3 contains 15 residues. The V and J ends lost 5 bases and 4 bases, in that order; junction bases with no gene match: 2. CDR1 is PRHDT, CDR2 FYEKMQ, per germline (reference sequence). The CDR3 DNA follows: TGTGCCAGCAGCCGGGGACTAGCGGGAGGGTACGAGCAGTACTTC. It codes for CASSRGLAGGYEQYF.

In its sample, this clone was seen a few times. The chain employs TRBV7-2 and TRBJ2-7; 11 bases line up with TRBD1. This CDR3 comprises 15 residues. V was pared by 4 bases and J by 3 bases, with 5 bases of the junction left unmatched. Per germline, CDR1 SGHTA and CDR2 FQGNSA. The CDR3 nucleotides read TGTGCCAGCAGCTCTCCGGGACAGGGGGGCTACGAGCAGTACTTC. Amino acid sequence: CASSSPGQGGYEQYF.

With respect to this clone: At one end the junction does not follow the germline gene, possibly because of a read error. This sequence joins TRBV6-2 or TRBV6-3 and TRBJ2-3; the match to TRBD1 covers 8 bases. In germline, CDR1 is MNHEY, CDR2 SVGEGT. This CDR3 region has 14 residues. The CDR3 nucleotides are TGTGCCAGCAGTCACTCAGGGGGCAGGGATACGCAGTATTTT. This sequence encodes CASSHSGGRDTQYF.

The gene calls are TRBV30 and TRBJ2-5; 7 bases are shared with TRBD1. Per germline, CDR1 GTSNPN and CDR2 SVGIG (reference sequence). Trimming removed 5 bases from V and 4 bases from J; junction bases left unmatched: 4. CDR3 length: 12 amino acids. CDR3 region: CAWGQVLETQYF. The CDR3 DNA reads TGTGCCTGGGGACAGGTCTTAGAGACCCAGTACTTC.

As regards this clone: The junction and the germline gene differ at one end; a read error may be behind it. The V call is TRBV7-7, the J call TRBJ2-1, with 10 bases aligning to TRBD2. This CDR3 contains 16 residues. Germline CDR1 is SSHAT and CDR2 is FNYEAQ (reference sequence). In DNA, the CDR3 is TGTGCTAGCAGCCCCACCAGCGGGGGGGTTAACAATGAGCAGTTCTTC. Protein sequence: CASSPTSGGVNNEQFF.

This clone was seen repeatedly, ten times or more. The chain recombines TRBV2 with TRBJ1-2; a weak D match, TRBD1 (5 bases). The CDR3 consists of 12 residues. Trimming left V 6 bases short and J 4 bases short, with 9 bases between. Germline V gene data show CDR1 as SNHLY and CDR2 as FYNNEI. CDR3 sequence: CASRPGIYGYTF. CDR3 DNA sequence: TGTGCCAGCAGGCCAGGGATCTATGGCTACACCTTC.

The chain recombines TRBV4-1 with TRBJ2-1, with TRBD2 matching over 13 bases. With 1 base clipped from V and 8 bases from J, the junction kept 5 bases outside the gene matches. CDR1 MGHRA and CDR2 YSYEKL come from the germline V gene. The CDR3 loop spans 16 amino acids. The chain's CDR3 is CASSQATSGRAYEQFF. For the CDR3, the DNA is TGCGCCAGCAGCCAAGCTACTAGCGGGAGGGCCTATGAGCAGTTCTTC.

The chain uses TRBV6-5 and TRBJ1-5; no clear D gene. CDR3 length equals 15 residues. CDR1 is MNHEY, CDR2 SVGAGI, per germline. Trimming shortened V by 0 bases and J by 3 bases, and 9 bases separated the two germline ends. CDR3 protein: CASSYSVSNNQPQHF. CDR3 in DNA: TGTGCCAGCAGTTACTCTGTCTCTAACAATCAGCCCCAGCATTTT.

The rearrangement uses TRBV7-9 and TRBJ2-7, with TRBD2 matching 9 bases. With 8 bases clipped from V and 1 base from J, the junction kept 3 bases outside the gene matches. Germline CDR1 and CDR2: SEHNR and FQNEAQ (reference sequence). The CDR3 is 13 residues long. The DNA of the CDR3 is TGTGCCAGCGGCGGGAGGGCTTCCTACGAGCAGTACTTC. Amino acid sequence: CASGGRASYEQYF.

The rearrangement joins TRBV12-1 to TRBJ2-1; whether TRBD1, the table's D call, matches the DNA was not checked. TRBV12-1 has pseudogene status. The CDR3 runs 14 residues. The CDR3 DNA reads TGTGCCAGCAGCTTTGCTGCCAGGTACAATGAGCAGTTCTTC. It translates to CASSFAARYNEQFF.

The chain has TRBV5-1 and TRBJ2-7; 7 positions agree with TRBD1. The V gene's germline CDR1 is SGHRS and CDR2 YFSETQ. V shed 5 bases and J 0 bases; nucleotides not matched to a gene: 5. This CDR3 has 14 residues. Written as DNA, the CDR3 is TGCGCCAGCAGGGCACAGGGGAGCTCCTACGAGCAGTACTTC. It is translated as CASRAQGSSYEQYF. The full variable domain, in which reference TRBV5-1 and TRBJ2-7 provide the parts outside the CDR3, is KAGVTQTPRYLIKTRGQQVTLSCSPISGHRSVSWYQQTPGQGLQFLFEYFSETQRNKGNFPGRFSGRQFSNSRSEMNVSTLELGDSALYLCASRAQGSSYEQYFGPGTRLTVT.

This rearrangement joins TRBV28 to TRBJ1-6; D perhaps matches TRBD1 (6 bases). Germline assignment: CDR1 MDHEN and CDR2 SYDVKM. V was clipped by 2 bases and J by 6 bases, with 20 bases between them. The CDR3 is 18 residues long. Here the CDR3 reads CASSLIAGALALNSPLHF. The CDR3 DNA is TGTGCCAGCAGTTTAATCGCAGGGGCCCTGGCCCTTAATTCACCCCTCCACTTT. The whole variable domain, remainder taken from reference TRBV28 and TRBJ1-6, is DVKVTQSSRYLVKRTGEKVFLECVQDMDHENMFWYRQDPGLGLRLIYFSYDVKMKEKGDIPEGYSVSREKKERFSLILESASTNQTSMYLCASSLIAGALALNSPLHFGNGTRLTVT.

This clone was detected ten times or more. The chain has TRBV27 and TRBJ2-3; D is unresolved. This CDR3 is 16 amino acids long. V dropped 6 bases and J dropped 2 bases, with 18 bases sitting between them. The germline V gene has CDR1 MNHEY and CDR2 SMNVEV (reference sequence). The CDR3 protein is CASRLRGTGPTDTQYF. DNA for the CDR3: TGTGCCAGCAGATTAAGAGGAACTGGTCCCACAGATACGCAGTATTTT.

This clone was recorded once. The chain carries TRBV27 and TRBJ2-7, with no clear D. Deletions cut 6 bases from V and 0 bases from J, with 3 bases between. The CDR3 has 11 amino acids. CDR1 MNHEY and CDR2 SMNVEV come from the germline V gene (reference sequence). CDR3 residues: CASSSSYEQYF. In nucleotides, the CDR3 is TGTGCCAGCAGCTCCTCCTACGAGCAGTACTTC.

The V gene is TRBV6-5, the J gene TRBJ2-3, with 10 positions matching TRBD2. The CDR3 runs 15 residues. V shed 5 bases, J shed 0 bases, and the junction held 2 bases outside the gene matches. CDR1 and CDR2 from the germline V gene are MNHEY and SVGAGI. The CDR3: CASSRSGGSTDTQYF. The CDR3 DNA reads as TGTGCCAGCAGTCGTAGCGGGGGGAGCACAGATACGCAGTATTTT.